The clone carrying this TCR beta chain was detected only a few times. Its antigen is as yet unknown. The V gene end was trimmed by 5 bases and the J gene end by 13 bases; junction bases not matched to a gene: 11. The CDR3 is 15 residues long. Germline values: CDR1 SGHTA, CDR2 FQGTGA. This record comes from a study of Tregs in tolerant kidney transplant recipients. About the study: Sorting used antibodies to exclude donor cells.

Profiling relied on immunoSEQ multiplex PCR, and the TCRdb table lists in-frame clones only, not all of them. This table has about 18,000 clones, 61% appearing once. The study's findings and limits: Tregs expanded with activated donor B cells seemed most donor-specific.

The chain uses TRBV7-3 and TRBJ2-1; 13 positions agree with TRBD2. Sequencing was performed on Tregs from blood cultured with allogeneic cells. The TCR was taken from a human donor in good health. CDR3 nucleotides: TGTGCCAGCAGCAGATTTACTAGCGGGAGGGACCCTCAGTTCTTC. It codes for CASSRFTSGRDPQFF. The complete variable domain, with remaining parts taken from reference TRBV7-3 and TRBJ2-1, reads GAGVSQTPSNKVTEKGKYVELRCDPISGHTALYWYRQSLGQGPEFLIYFQGTGAADDSGLPNDRFFAVRPEGSVSTLKIQRTERGDSAVYLCASSRFTSGRDPQFFGPGTRLTVL.